The 4 T cell receptor beta chains reported below all come from one sample, sequenced in a study of blood T cell repertoires in COVID-19. The assay was immunoSEQ multiplex PCR, and TCRdb's table has in-frame clones only and misses some. The sample lists approximately 160,000 clones, around nine tenths occurring once. The sample taken for sequencing was peripheral blood. These receptors were taken from a man aged 50 to 60 with acute or convalescent COVID-19.

V is TRBV2 and J is TRBJ1-2; tentative D call: TRBD1 (6 bases). This CDR3 contains 12 residues. The germline V gene has CDR1 SNHLY and CDR2 FYNNEI. V dropped 3 bases and J dropped 8 bases, with 10 bases sitting between them. The CDR3 here is CASSDGGRGYTF. The CDR3 nucleotides read TGTGCCAGCAGTGACGGGGGGCGCGGCTACACCTTC.

This clone was picked up a small number of times. The chain links TRBV11-2 to TRBJ1-6; D gene unclear. The ends were cut back, 2 bases at V and 7 bases at J, with 12 bases in the middle. This CDR3 contains 15 residues. Per the germline V gene, CDR1 is SGHAT and CDR2 is FQNNGV. CDR3 amino acids: CASSLFAPGNSPLHF. The CDR3 region has the DNA TGTGCCAGCAGCTTATTTGCACCAGGCAATTCACCCCTCCACTTT. Drawing the rest from reference TRBV11-2 and TRBJ1-6, the complete variable domain is EAGVAQSPRYKIIEKRQSVAFWCNPISGHATLYWYQQILGQGPKLLIQFQNNGVVDDSQLPKDRFSAERLKGVDSTLKIQPAKLEDSAVYLCASSLFAPGNSPLHFGNGTRLTVT.

The chain links TRBV28 to TRBJ2-7; TRBD1 matches at 8 bases. The trim removed 4 bases at V and 3 bases at J, leaving 35 bases unmatched. Germline CDR1 MDHEN, CDR2 SYDVKM. The CDR3 sequence is 24 residues long. The CDR3 protein is CASSSGRSTASRDRKGFGRYEQYF. The CDR3 DNA is TGTGCCAGCAGTTCGGGGAGGTCAACCGCCTCGAGGGACAGGAAAGGGTTTGGGCGCTACGAGCAGTACTTC.

The CDR3 loop is CASSNSLAGKNQPQHF. CDR3 DNA sequence: TGTGCCAGCAGCAATAGTTTGGCAGGGAAAAATCAGCCCCAGCATTTT. This chain uses TRBV21-1 with TRBJ1-5; the table's D call of TRBD1 was not tested on the DNA. TRBV21-1 is a pseudogene segment. CDR3 size: 16 residues.